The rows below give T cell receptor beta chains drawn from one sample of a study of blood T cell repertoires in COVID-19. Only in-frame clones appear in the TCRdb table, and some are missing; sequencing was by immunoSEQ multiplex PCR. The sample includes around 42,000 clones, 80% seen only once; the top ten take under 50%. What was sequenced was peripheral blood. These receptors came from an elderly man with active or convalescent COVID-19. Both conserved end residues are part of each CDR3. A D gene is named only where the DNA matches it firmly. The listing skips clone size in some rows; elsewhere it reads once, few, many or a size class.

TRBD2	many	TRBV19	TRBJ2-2	TGTGCCCGCGCGGGGGGGCTCTGGACCGGGGAGCTGTTTTTT	CARAGGLWTGELFF
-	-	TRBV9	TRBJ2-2	TGTGCCAGCAGCGTAGCTCCCGGGTTAGGGAACACCGGGGAGCTGTTTTTT	CASSVAPGLGNTGELFF
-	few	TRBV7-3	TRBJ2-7	TGTGCCAGCAGCTTTCCCACCGGAGGGCAGCCGGGGGAGCAGTACTTC	CASSFPTGGQPGEQYF
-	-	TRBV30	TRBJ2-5	TGTGCCTGGAGTCCACAGATAGAGACCCAGTACTTC	CAWSPQIETQYF
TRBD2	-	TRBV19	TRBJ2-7	TGTGCCAGTAGTCCTCGGACTAGCGGGACCGAGCAGTACTTC	CASSPRTSGTEQYF
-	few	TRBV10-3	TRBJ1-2	TGTGCCATCAGTGAGTCGAGATTGGCGGGAGATGGCTACACCTTC	CAISESRLAGDGYTF
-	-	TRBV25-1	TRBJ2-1	TGTGCCAGCAGTGAATATGGCGGTTACAATGAGCAGTTCTTC	CASSEYGGYNEQFF
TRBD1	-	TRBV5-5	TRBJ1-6	TGTGCCAGCAGGTCTACCGGGACAGACAATTCACCCCTCCACTTT	CASRSTGTDNSPLHF
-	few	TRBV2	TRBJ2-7	TGTGCCAGCAGTGAAGAGGCGGCTAGCTCCTACGAGCAGTACTTC	CASSEEAASSYEQYF
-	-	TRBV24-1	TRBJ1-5	TGTGCCACAGGACAGATCAATCAGCCCCAGCATTTT	CATGQINQPQHF
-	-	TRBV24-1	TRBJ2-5	TGTGCCACCAGTGATCCCCACGCCCACGGGGAGACCCAGTACTTC	CATSDPHAHGETQYF
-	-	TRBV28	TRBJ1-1	TGTGCCAGCAGCCCCAGGGCCTCCCGGGTTGAAGCTTTCTTT	CASSPRASRVEAFF
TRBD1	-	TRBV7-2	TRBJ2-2	TGTGCCAGCAGCTTGGGACAGGGGGCGATGAACACCGGGGAGCTGTTTTTT	CASSLGQGAMNTGELFF
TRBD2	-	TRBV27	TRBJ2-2	TGTGCCAGCGGTCCGTCACTAGCGGGAGTTTCCGGGGAGCTGTTTTTT	CASGPSLAGVSGELFF
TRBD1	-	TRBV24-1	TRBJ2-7	TGTGCCACCAGTGATGCGGGGACAGGAGCCTACGAGCAGTACTTC	CATSDAGTGAYEQYF
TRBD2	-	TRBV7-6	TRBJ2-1	TGTGCCAGCACCTTAACTAGCGGTTACAATGAGCAGTTCTTC	CASTLTSGYNEQFF